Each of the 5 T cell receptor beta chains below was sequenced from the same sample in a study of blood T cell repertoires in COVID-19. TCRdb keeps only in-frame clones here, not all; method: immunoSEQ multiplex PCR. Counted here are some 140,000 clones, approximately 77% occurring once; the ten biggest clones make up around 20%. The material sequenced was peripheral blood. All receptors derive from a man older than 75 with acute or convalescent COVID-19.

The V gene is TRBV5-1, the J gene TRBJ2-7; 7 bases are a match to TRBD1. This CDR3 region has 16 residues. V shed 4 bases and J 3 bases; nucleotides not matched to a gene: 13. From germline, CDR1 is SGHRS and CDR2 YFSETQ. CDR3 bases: TGCGCCAGCAGCCATCGAACAGGGGTCGAGGGCTACGAGCAGTACTTC. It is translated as CASSHRTGVEGYEQYF.

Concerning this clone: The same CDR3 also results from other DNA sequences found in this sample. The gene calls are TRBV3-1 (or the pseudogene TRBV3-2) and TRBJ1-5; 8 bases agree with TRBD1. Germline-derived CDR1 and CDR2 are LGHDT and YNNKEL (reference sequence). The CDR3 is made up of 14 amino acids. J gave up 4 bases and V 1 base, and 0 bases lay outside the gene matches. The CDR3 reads CASSQGTGNQPQHF. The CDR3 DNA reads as TGTGCCAGCAGCCAAGGGACAGGGAATCAGCCCCAGCATTTT.

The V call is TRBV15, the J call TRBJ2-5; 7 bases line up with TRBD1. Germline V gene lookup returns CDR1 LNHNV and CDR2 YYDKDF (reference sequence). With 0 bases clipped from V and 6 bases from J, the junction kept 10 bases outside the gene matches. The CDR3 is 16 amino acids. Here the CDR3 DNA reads TGTGCCACCAGCAGAGATTCTCAGGCAGGGGGAAAGACCCAGTACTTC. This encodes CATSRDSQAGGKTQYF.

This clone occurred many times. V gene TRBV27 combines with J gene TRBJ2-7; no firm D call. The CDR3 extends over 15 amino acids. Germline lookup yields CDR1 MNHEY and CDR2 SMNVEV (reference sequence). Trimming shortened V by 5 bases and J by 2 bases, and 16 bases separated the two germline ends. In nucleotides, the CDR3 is TGTGCCAGCAGTCAGTCACCGGGTCCCCCCTACGAGCAGTACTTC. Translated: CASSQSPGPPYEQYF.

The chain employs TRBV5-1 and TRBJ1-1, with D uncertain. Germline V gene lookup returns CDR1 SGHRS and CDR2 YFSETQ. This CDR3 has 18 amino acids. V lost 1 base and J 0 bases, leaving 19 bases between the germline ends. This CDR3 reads CASSLNGVARPMNTEAFF. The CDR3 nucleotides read TGCGCCAGCAGCTTGAACGGGGTTGCTCGGCCAATGAACACTGAAGCTTTCTTT.